This T cell receptor beta chain originates from a study of regulatory T cells in long-lasting Graves disease. Points from the study as a whole: There was favoring of TRBV28, TRBJ1-2 and TRBJ2-5 in persistent disease.

This clonotype was detected many times. Antigen: not known. The CDR3 is made up of 14 amino acids. The V end was cut by 2 bases, the J end by 0 bases, with 7 bases between. Stated time point: newly diagnosed GD, antithyroid drugs for less than 3 months. PBMCs were the source of the RNA used for TCR sequencing. TCR beta libraries were built with iRepertoire HTBI primers and Arm-PCR of CDR3 regions. TCRdb called the multiplex PCR reads again in MiXCR, with one record for every CDR3 protein. The sample carries hundreds of thousands of distinct CDR3 sequences, around 15% recorded once. This TCR was sampled from a female donor with Graves disease. The sequencing here drew on peripheral blood mononuclear cells (PBMCs), taken at new diagnosis, from a patient treated with antithyroid drugs. The chain couples TRBV12-3 or TRBV12-4 to TRBJ1-1; D not certain. Here the CDR3 reads CASSLQELNTEAFF. CDR3 bases: TGTGCCAGCAGTTTACAGGAATTGAACACTGAAGCTTTCTTT.